This T cell receptor beta chain derives from a study of preoperative IRX-2 immunotherapy in early breast cancer. Sequencing used immunoSEQ multiplex PCR; TCRdb keeps in-frame clones, though not all of them. The data hold tens of thousands of clones, with less than 90% observed a single time. CDR1 is LGHNT, CDR2 FRNRAP, per germline. The CDR3 spans 14 residues. V dropped 1 base and J dropped 3 bases, with 9 bases sitting between them. Treatment here: preoperative locoregional IRX-2 cytokine immunotherapy. This phase Ib study tested locoregional IRX-2 cytokine immunotherapy given before surgery. The chain is built from TRBV12-5 and TRBJ1-1, with D hard to call. This specimen was lymph node tissue, taken from a patient treated with IRX-2 immunotherapy. The clonotype originates from a human donor with breast cancer. The CDR3 protein is CASGLGYSYTEAFF. CDR3 DNA sequence: TGTGCTAGTGGTTTGGGGTACAGTTACACTGAAGCTTTCTTT.